A selection of T cell receptor beta chains follows, all from one sample in a study of neoadjuvant nivolumab and ipilimumab in lung cancer. Using immunoSEQ multiplex PCR, the repertoire was profiled, and TCRdb retains in-frame clones only, with some absent. The sample lists about 25,000 clones, around 86% seen once, with approximately 8.6% in the top ten. Sequenced material: tumor tissue, taken after neoadjuvant nivolumab, alone or with ipilimumab, at or shortly before surgery. The receptors originated from an adult with non-small cell lung cancer. Each CDR3 is given with its conserved first and last residue. The D gene is left open where the match is weak. For some rows the clone size is stated as once, few or many, or as a class when expanded; others skip it.

len: 15; v_gene: TRBV9; d_gene: TRBD2; j_gene: TRBJ2-3; abundance: .; CDR3aa: CASSNGLAGTDTQYF; CDR3nt: TGTGCCAGCAGCAATGGACTAGCGGGCACAGATACGCAGTATTTT
len: 15; v_gene: TRBV7-9; d_gene: .; j_gene: TRBJ2-7; abundance: .; CDR3aa: CASSFDYKGASEQYF; CDR3nt: TGTGCCAGCAGCTTCGACTATAAAGGGGCCTCCGAGCAGTACTTC
len: 13; v_gene: TRBV2; d_gene: .; j_gene: TRBJ1-1; abundance: once; CDR3aa: CASSDEGFSEAFF; CDR3nt: TGTGCCAGCAGTGATGAGGGTTTCTCTGAAGCTTTCTTT
len: 16; v_gene: TRBV15; d_gene: .; j_gene: TRBJ2-1; abundance: .; CDR3aa: CATSAQDRYRGNEQFF; CDR3nt: TGTGCCACCAGCGCCCAGGATAGATATCGGGGCAATGAGCAGTTCTTC
len: 14; v_gene: TRBV6-6; d_gene: .; j_gene: TRBJ1-1; abundance: .; CDR3aa: CASAADGLNTEAFF; CDR3nt: TGTGCCAGCGCTGCGGACGGACTGAACACTGAAGCTTTCTTT
len: 13; v_gene: TRBV6-5; d_gene: .; j_gene: TRBJ2-4; abundance: .; CDR3aa: CASSRQGRGIQYF; CDR3nt: TGTGCCAGCAGTCGGCAGGGGAGAGGCATTCAGTACTTC
len: 14; v_gene: TRBV6-1; d_gene: .; j_gene: TRBJ1-4; abundance: .; CDR3aa: CASSEPSTNEKLFF; CDR3nt: TGTGCCAGCAGTGAACCTTCAACTAATGAAAAACTGTTTTTT
len: 14; v_gene: TRBV30; d_gene: .; j_gene: TRBJ1-1; abundance: .; CDR3aa: CAWSPTGAYTEAFF; CDR3nt: TGTGCCTGGAGTCCGACAGGAGCTTACACTGAAGCTTTCTTT
len: 14; v_gene: TRBV9; d_gene: TRBD2; j_gene: TRBJ2-1; abundance: .; CDR3aa: CASSVSGRAWEQFF; CDR3nt: TGTGCCAGCAGCGTTAGCGGGAGGGCTTGGGAGCAGTTCTTC
len: 18; v_gene: TRBV13; d_gene: TRBD2; j_gene: TRBJ2-3; abundance: .; CDR3aa: CASSPSLAEGSVTDTQYF; CDR3nt: TGTGCCAGCAGCCCGTCACTAGCGGAGGGCTCGGTAACAGATACGCAGTATTTT
len: 14; v_gene: TRBV11-2; d_gene: .; j_gene: TRBJ1-1; abundance: .; CDR3aa: CASSLDRVYTEAFF; CDR3nt: TGTGCCAGCAGCTTAGACAGGGTTTACACTGAAGCTTTCTTT
len: 15; v_gene: TRBV28; d_gene: .; j_gene: TRBJ1-5; abundance: .; CDR3aa: CASSLWRSLDQPQHF; CDR3nt: TGTGCCAGCAGTTTATGGCGGAGTCTCGATCAGCCCCAGCATTTT
len: 14; v_gene: TRBV7-2; d_gene: .; j_gene: TRBJ2-7; abundance: .; CDR3aa: CASSSGSKSHEQYF; CDR3nt: TGTGCCAGCAGCTCCGGGTCCAAGAGCCACGAGCAGTACTTC
len: 14; v_gene: TRBV6-5; d_gene: .; j_gene: TRBJ2-1; abundance: .; CDR3aa: CASSRRLRDNEQFF; CDR3nt: TGTGCCAGCAGCCGAAGGCTCAGGGACAATGAGCAGTTCTTC
len: 16; v_gene: TRBV5-1; d_gene: .; j_gene: TRBJ2-3; abundance: .; CDR3aa: CASSLGGTPSTDTQYF; CDR3nt: TGCGCCAGCAGCTTGGGGGGGACACCAAGCACAGATACGCAGTATTTT
len: 13; v_gene: TRBV7-5; d_gene: .; j_gene: TRBJ1-1; abundance: few; CDR3aa: CARSDGGTTEAFF; CDR3nt: TGTGCCAGAAGCGACGGGGGTACCACTGAAGCTTTCTTT
len: 11; v_gene: TRBV29-1; d_gene: .; j_gene: TRBJ2-3; abundance: few; CDR3aa: CSVQAAGTQYF; CDR3nt: TGCAGCGTCCAAGCAGCGGGTACGCAGTATTTT
len: 14; v_gene: TRBV4-1; d_gene: .; j_gene: TRBJ2-7; abundance: .; CDR3aa: CASSQAGVSYEQYF; CDR3nt: TGCGCCAGCAGCCAAGCGGGAGTTTCCTACGAGCAGTACTTC
len: 13; v_gene: TRBV7-6; d_gene: .; j_gene: TRBJ2-5; abundance: .; CDR3aa: CASSFGLRETQYF; CDR3nt: TGTGCCAGCAGCTTTGGCCTCCGGGAGACCCAGTACTTC
len: 14; v_gene: TRBV6-5; d_gene: TRBD2; j_gene: TRBJ2-1; abundance: .; CDR3aa: CASSYSGRADEQFF; CDR3nt: TGTGCCAGCAGTTATAGCGGGAGGGCCGATGAGCAGTTCTTC
len: 13; v_gene: TRBV6-5; d_gene: TRBD1; j_gene: TRBJ2-7; abundance: .; CDR3aa: CASEGTGTGEQYF; CDR3nt: TGTGCCAGCGAGGGGACAGGGACAGGTGAGCAGTACTTC
len: 12; v_gene: TRBV6-5; d_gene: .; j_gene: TRBJ1-2; abundance: .; CDR3aa: CASRRGGGGYTF; CDR3nt: TGTGCCAGCAGGCGGGGAGGGGGAGGCTACACCTTC
len: 13; v_gene: TRBV5-8; d_gene: .; j_gene: TRBJ2-5; abundance: once; CDR3aa: CASSESVQETQYF; CDR3nt: TGTGCCAGCAGCGAGAGCGTCCAAGAGACCCAGTACTTC
len: 15; v_gene: TRBV29-1; d_gene: .; j_gene: TRBJ2-3; abundance: .; CDR3aa: CSAITFTGATDTQYF; CDR3nt: TGCAGCGCCATAACCTTTACGGGGGCGACAGATACGCAGTATTTT
len: 14; v_gene: TRBV12-5; d_gene: .; j_gene: TRBJ1-3; abundance: .; CDR3aa: CASGYGGPGNTIYF; CDR3nt: TGTGCTAGTGGTTATGGGGGTCCTGGAAACACCATATATTTT
len: 14; v_gene: TRBV5-1; d_gene: TRBD1; j_gene: TRBJ1-1; abundance: .; CDR3aa: CASSFRDRDTEAFF; CDR3nt: TGCGCCAGCAGCTTCCGGGACAGGGACACTGAAGCTTTCTTT
len: 17; v_gene: TRBV5-1; d_gene: TRBD2; j_gene: TRBJ2-7; abundance: .; CDR3aa: CASSQGLAGGPTYEQYF; CDR3nt: TGCGCCAGCAGCCAGGGACTAGCGGGAGGGCCTACGTACGAGCAGTACTTC
len: 13; v_gene: TRBV19; d_gene: .; j_gene: TRBJ2-6; abundance: .; CDR3aa: CASSGGGANVLTF; CDR3nt: TGTGCCAGTAGTGGGGGTGGGGCCAACGTCCTGACTTTC
len: 13; v_gene: TRBV6-5; d_gene: .; j_gene: TRBJ2-3; abundance: .; CDR3aa: CASSFTGPDTQYF; CDR3nt: TGTGCCAGCAGTTTTACAGGGCCAGATACGCAGTATTTT
len: 10; v_gene: TRBV29-1; d_gene: .; j_gene: TRBJ1-1; abundance: .; CDR3aa: CSVENTEAFF; CDR3nt: TGCAGCGTTGAAAACACTGAAGCTTTCTTT
len: 15; v_gene: TRBV7-6; d_gene: .; j_gene: TRBJ2-3; abundance: .; CDR3aa: CASSLVAGATDTQYF; CDR3nt: TGTGCCAGCAGCTTGGTGGCAGGGGCCACAGATACGCAGTATTTT
len: 13; v_gene: TRBV30; d_gene: .; j_gene: TRBJ2-3; abundance: .; CDR3aa: CAWEFVGVNTQYF; CDR3nt: TGTGCCTGGGAGTTTGTAGGGGTCAATACGCAGTATTTT
len: 14; v_gene: TRBV14; d_gene: .; j_gene: TRBJ2-2; abundance: .; CDR3aa: CASSRLVNTGELFF; CDR3nt: TGTGCCAGCAGCCGACTAGTGAACACCGGGGAGCTGTTTTTT
len: 14; v_gene: TRBV5-4; d_gene: .; j_gene: TRBJ2-5; abundance: .; CDR3aa: CASSLDKIQETQYF; CDR3nt: TGTGCCAGCAGCCTCGACAAAATCCAAGAGACCCAGTACTTC
len: 14; v_gene: TRBV7-2; d_gene: .; j_gene: TRBJ1-2; abundance: .; CDR3aa: CASSLVSGPYGYTF; CDR3nt: TGTGCCAGCAGCTTAGTGTCAGGGCCCTATGGCTACACCTTC
len: 12; v_gene: TRBV29-1; d_gene: .; j_gene: TRBJ2-5; abundance: once; CDR3aa: CSVGPRQETQYF; CDR3nt: TGCAGCGTGGGGCCTAGACAAGAGACCCAGTACTTC
len: 15; v_gene: TRBV27; d_gene: .; j_gene: TRBJ1-2; abundance: few; CDR3aa: CASSALDSYQYGYTF; CDR3nt: TGTGCCAGCAGCGCGTTGGACAGTTATCAATATGGCTACACCTTC
len: 13; v_gene: TRBV30; d_gene: .; j_gene: TRBJ2-1; abundance: .; CDR3aa: CAWVDGPYNEQFF; CDR3nt: TGTGCCTGGGTGGACGGACCCTACAATGAGCAGTTCTTC
len: 12; v_gene: TRBV6-1; d_gene: .; j_gene: TRBJ1-2; abundance: .; CDR3aa: CASSEGAYGYTF; CDR3nt: TGTGCCAGCAGTGAAGGTGCCTATGGCTACACCTTC
len: 15; v_gene: TRBV7-7; d_gene: TRBD1; j_gene: TRBJ2-3; abundance: .; CDR3aa: CASSLMAGGSDTQYF; CDR3nt: TGTGCTAGCAGCTTAATGGCAGGGGGCTCAGATACGCAGTATTTT
len: 17; v_gene: TRBV14; d_gene: .; j_gene: TRBJ1-2; abundance: .; CDR3aa: CASSQDEGAKSYYGYTF; CDR3nt: TGTGCCAGCAGCCAAGATGAGGGTGCCAAGAGCTACTATGGCTACACCTTC
len: 12; v_gene: TRBV2; d_gene: .; j_gene: TRBJ2-1; abundance: .; CDR3aa: CASSPTWGEQFF; CDR3nt: TGTGCCAGCAGCCCGACCTGGGGGGAGCAGTTCTTC
len: 13; v_gene: TRBV30; d_gene: TRBD1; j_gene: TRBJ1-1; abundance: .; CDR3aa: CAWSRTGNTEAFF; CDR3nt: TGTGCCTGGAGTCGGACAGGGAACACTGAAGCTTTCTTT
len: 14; v_gene: TRBV27; d_gene: TRBD1; j_gene: TRBJ1-1; abundance: .; CDR3aa: CASSSGTAVTEAFF; CDR3nt: TGTGCCAGCAGTTCCGGGACAGCCGTCACTGAAGCTTTCTTT
len: 15; v_gene: TRBV29-1; d_gene: TRBD1; j_gene: TRBJ2-7; abundance: .; CDR3aa: CSVEDEYRGLGEQYF; CDR3nt: TGCAGCGTTGAAGATGAGTACAGGGGGCTAGGGGAGCAGTACTTC
len: 16; v_gene: TRBV19; d_gene: .; j_gene: TRBJ2-1; abundance: .; CDR3aa: CASSMRVGHDYNEQFF; CDR3nt: TGTGCCAGTAGTATGCGGGTAGGGCACGACTACAATGAGCAGTTCTTC
len: 12; v_gene: TRBV9; d_gene: .; j_gene: TRBJ2-5; abundance: .; CDR3aa: CASSASQETQYF; CDR3nt: TGTGCCAGCAGCGCCTCCCAAGAGACCCAGTACTTC
len: 16; v_gene: TRBV29-1; d_gene: .; j_gene: TRBJ2-7; abundance: .; CDR3aa: CSVEDAAGTETYEQYF; CDR3nt: TGCAGCGTTGAAGATGCGGCAGGGACGGAGACCTACGAGCAGTACTTC
len: 14; v_gene: TRBV5-1; d_gene: .; j_gene: TRBJ1-5; abundance: .; CDR3aa: CASSPGEGNQPQHF; CDR3nt: TGCGCCAGCAGCCCTGGGGAGGGCAATCAGCCCCAGCATTTT
len: 14; v_gene: TRBV18; d_gene: .; j_gene: TRBJ2-7; abundance: few; CDR3aa: CASSPKADSSEQYF; CDR3nt: TGTGCCAGCTCACCAAAGGCAGATTCCAGCGAGCAGTACTTC
len: 15; v_gene: TRBV18; d_gene: .; j_gene: TRBJ1-1; abundance: .; CDR3aa: CASSPQSQVNTEAFF; CDR3nt: TGTGCCAGCTCACCCCAGAGCCAGGTGAACACTGAAGCTTTCTTT
len: 14; v_gene: TRBV10-2; d_gene: .; j_gene: TRBJ1-5; abundance: .; CDR3aa: CASSGDAFNQPQHF; CDR3nt: TGCGCCAGCAGTGGGGACGCCTTCAATCAGCCCCAGCATTTT
len: 16; v_gene: TRBV9; d_gene: .; j_gene: TRBJ2-5; abundance: .; CDR3aa: CASSVEGRGSRETQYF; CDR3nt: TGTGCCAGCAGCGTAGAGGGCAGGGGAAGTAGGGAGACCCAGTACTTC